This passage covers 18 T cell receptor beta chains from one sample sequenced in a study of regulatory T cells in long-lasting Graves disease. Investigators prepared the TCR beta libraries by applying iRepertoire HTBI primers and Arm-PCR of CDR3 regions. TCRdb reanalysed the multiplex PCR reads using MiXCR and keeps one entry per CDR3 protein. Among hundreds of thousands of distinct CDR3 sequences, about 16% were seen once, and the ten largest hold 15% to 20%. Time point indicated: newly diagnosed GD, antithyroid drugs for less than 3 months. PBMC RNA served as the TCR library source. These records were also assigned to another study, of T cells in Graves' hyperthyroidism and ophthalmopathy.

The starting material was peripheral blood mononuclear cells (PBMCs), obtained at new diagnosis, from a patient treated with antithyroid drugs. These receptors came from a woman in her 30s with Graves disease.

The rearrangement joins TRBV20-1 to TRBJ2-1, with TRBD2 matching 7 bases. Germline V lookup: CDR1 DFQATT, CDR2 SNEGSKA (reference sequence). The CDR3 extends over 16 amino acids. Trimming cost V 5 bases and J 0 bases; bases outside gene matches: 10. CDR3 loop: CSASPRGGSSYNEQFF. The CDR3 DNA sequence: TGCAGTGCTTCCCCCCGAGGCGGGAGCTCCTACAATGAGCAGTTCTTC.

This clonotype was recorded at least ten times. V is TRBV7-8 and J is TRBJ2-7, with TRBD1 as a possible D gene (6 bases). Germline V gene data show CDR1 as SGHVS and CDR2 as FQNEAQ. The CDR3 spans 13 residues. The germline V and J ends were trimmed by 1 base and 3 bases, with 7 bases remaining between them. The CDR3: CASSLGGGYEQYF. The CDR3 region has the DNA TGTGCCAGCAGCTTAGGAGGGGGCTACGAGCAGTACTTC.

J is TRBJ1-6 and V is TRBV27; D unresolved. Germline CDR1 reads MNHEY; CDR2 reads SMNVEV (reference sequence). The CDR3 length is 14 residues. Trimming left V 4 bases short and J 5 bases short, with 9 bases between. Here the CDR3 DNA reads TGTGCCAGCAGTTCGGTAGAAAATAATTCACCCCTCCACTTT. Protein sequence: CASSSVENNSPLHF.

This clonotype was recorded a few times. This chain connects TRBV3-1 to TRBJ2-7; perhaps TRBD2 as D (6 bases). Per germline, CDR1 LGHDT and CDR2 YNNKEL (reference sequence). The V and J ends lost 4 bases and 0 bases respectively, with 13 bases between them. The CDR3 has 15 residues. As DNA, the CDR3 is TGTGCCAGCAGCCTCTGGGACTCCCTCTCCTACGAGCAGTACTTC. Its protein is CASSLWDSLSYEQYF.

Turning to this clonotype: Just one base apart from a much larger clone, this may be a read error. The genes are TRBV6-1 and TRBJ1-1, with unresolved D. The ends were cut back, 6 bases at V and 3 bases at J, with 11 bases in the middle. This CDR3 is built from 13 residues. Germline CDR1 MNHNS, CDR2 SASEGT. The CDR3 protein is CASRERVDTEAFF. The DNA of the CDR3 is TGTGCCAGCAGGGAACGTGTGGACACTGAAGCTTTCTTT.

The rearrangement uses TRBV28 and TRBJ1-2; D is uncertain. Trimming stripped 8 bases from V and 4 bases from J, with 17 bases between. Germline CDR1 reads MDHEN; CDR2 reads SYDVKM. The CDR3 contains 14 residues. The CDR3 DNA reads as TGTGCCAGCCTTAGTTGGGAATCTTTCTATGGCTACACCTTC. Residues: CASLSWESFYGYTF.

The chain couples TRBV6-1 to TRBJ2-3, with TRBD2 as a possible D gene (5 bases). The germline gives CDR1 MNHNS, CDR2 SASEGT. This CDR3 region has 14 residues. Deletions cut 8 bases from V and 6 bases from J, with 18 bases between. CDR3 amino acids: CASGLAGLGDTQYF. Written as DNA, the CDR3 is TGTGCCAGCGGCCTTGCGGGTCTGGGGGATACGCAGTATTTT.

This clonotype was seen repeatedly, ten times or more. The chain couples TRBV28 to TRBJ1-3; D may be TRBD1 (6 bases). This CDR3 spans 14 amino acids. The V gene lost 5 bases and the J gene lost 2 bases, with 10 bases spanning the gap. Germline CDR1 reads MDHEN; CDR2 reads SYDVKM. The CDR3: CASSGGQPGNTIYF. For the CDR3, the DNA is TGTGCCAGCAGTGGGGGGCAGCCTGGAAACACCATATATTTT.

The chain couples TRBV5-4 to TRBJ1-5; no firm D call. The CDR3 loop spans 15 amino acids. The V gene's germline CDR1 is SGHNT and CDR2 YYREEE (reference sequence). The germline V and J ends were trimmed by 4 bases and 2 bases, with 13 bases remaining between them. CDR3 sequence: CASSKGPNGNQPQHF. The CDR3 coding sequence is TGTGCCAGCAGCAAAGGGCCGAATGGCAATCAGCCCCAGCATTTT. Using reference TRBV5-4 and TRBJ1-5 for the parts outside the CDR3, the full variable domain is ETGVTQSPTHLIKTRGQQVTLRCSSQSGHNTVSWYQQALGQGPQFIFQYYREEENGRGNFPPRFSGLQFPNYSSELNVNALELDDSALYLCASSKGPNGNQPQHFGDGTRLSIL.

In its sample, this clonotype was seen a few times. The CDR3 region is CASSDSGTGGLEGAFF. In DNA form, the CDR3 reads TGTGCCAGCAGTGATTCGGGGACAGGGGGCCTTGAAGGAGCTTTCTTT. The genes are TRBV25-1 and TRBJ1-1, with TRBD1 matching 12 bases. The germline V gene has CDR1 MGHDK and CDR2 SYGVNS. CDR3 size: 16 residues. V lost 3 bases to trimming and J lost 10 bases; unmatched junction nucleotides: 12.

The rearrangement links TRBV10-3 to TRBJ1-1, with no clear D. Germline lookup yields CDR1 ENHRY and CDR2 SYGVKD. There are 14 residues in the CDR3. With 0 bases removed from V and 5 bases from J, the gap between germline ends came to 10 bases. The CDR3 region has the DNA TGTGCCATCAGTGAGTCAGCGGGGTGGACTGAAGCTTTCTTT. It codes for CAISESAGWTEAFF.

Ten or more counts support this clonotype. V usage is TRBV6-1 and J usage is TRBJ2-7; 10 bases map to TRBD2. After removal of 4 bases from V and 2 bases from J, the junction contained 23 bases not matched to a gene. Germline CDR1 and CDR2: MNHNS and SASEGT. The CDR3 is made up of 21 amino acids. Written as DNA, the CDR3 is TGTGCCAGCAGTGGAACGCTAGGGGCTAGCGGGAGTCACCGGGAGGCCTACGAGCAGTACTTC. This encodes CASSGTLGASGSHREAYEQYF.

This clonotype was recorded a few times. The chain combines TRBV7-9 with TRBJ2-4; no definite D call. CDR1 and CDR2 (germline): SEHNR, FQNEAQ (reference sequence). CDR3 length equals 14 residues. The V end was cut by 10 bases, the J end by 0 bases, with 13 bases between. CDR3 loop: CATMGSLAKNIQYF. The CDR3 bases are TGTGCCACCATGGGGTCTCTAGCCAAAAACATTCAGTACTTC.

The rearrangement uses TRBV9 and TRBJ1-4, with a tentative D call TRBD1 (5 bases). Germline values: CDR1 SGDLS, CDR2 YYNGEE. This CDR3 is 16 amino acids long. Trimming stripped 4 bases from V and 4 bases from J, with 17 bases between. The CDR3 nucleotides read TGTGCCAGCAGCCCCCCGCGGGCAGGGCTTAATGAAAAACTGTTTTTT. Its translation is CASSPPRAGLNEKLFF.

This clonotype was recorded at least ten times. V and J are TRBV28 and TRBJ1-6, with TRBD1 identical over 9 bases. V trimming: 5 bases; J trimming: 4 bases; junction bases outside the gene matches: 9. This CDR3 has 17 residues. The germline CDR1 and CDR2 sequences are MDHEN and SYDVKM. The CDR3 DNA is TGTGCCAGCAGTCTTACTCCCGGGACAGGGTATAATTCACCCCTCCACTTT. The encoded protein is CASSLTPGTGYNSPLHF.

This chain joins TRBV12-3 or TRBV12-4 and TRBJ2-7; 8 positions match TRBD1. Trimming at V came to 1 base and at J to 5 bases, leaving 4 bases not matched to a gene. This CDR3 is 14 amino acids long. CDR3 DNA sequence: TGTGCCAGCAGTTTAGGACAGGGGTCCCACGAGCAGTACTTC. Translating gives CASSLGQGSHEQYF.

This chain connects TRBV7-9 to TRBJ2-1; possible D gene TRBD1, 6 bases. Germline CDR1 is SEHNR and CDR2 is FQNEAQ (reference sequence). V lost 1 base to trimming and J lost 4 bases, with 14 bases between them. This CDR3 is built from 16 residues. The DNA for the CDR3 is TGTGCCAGCAGCTTAGGATTAGGACAGCTGTACAATGAGCAGTTCTTC. Amino acid sequence: CASSLGLGQLYNEQFF.

This clonotype came up many times. The rearrangement links TRBV6-2 or TRBV6-3 to TRBJ1-6, with 7 bases matching TRBD1. Germline V lookup: CDR1 MNHEY, CDR2 SVGEGT. CDR3 length equals 18 residues. J gave up 6 bases and V 2 bases, and 13 bases lay outside the gene matches. CDR3 protein: CASSYGSTGIKGNSPLHF. CDR3 DNA sequence: TGTGCCAGCAGTTACGGCTCGACAGGGATTAAGGGTAATTCACCCCTCCACTTT.